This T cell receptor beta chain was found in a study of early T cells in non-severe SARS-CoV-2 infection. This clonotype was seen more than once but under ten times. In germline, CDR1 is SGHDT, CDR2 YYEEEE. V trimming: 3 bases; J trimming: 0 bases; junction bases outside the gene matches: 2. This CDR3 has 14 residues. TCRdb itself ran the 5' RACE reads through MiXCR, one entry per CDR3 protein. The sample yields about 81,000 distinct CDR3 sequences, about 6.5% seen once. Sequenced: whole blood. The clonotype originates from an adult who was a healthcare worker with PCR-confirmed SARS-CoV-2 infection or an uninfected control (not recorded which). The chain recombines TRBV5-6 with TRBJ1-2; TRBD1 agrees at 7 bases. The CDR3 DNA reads TGTGCCAGCAGCTACGGGACAGCTAACTATGGCTACACCTTC. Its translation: CASSYGTANYGYTF.